The source of this T cell receptor beta chain is a study of T cell repertoires in aging, cancer and after chemotherapy. This clonotype was detected a few times. The template was genomic DNA from peripheral blood, not RNA. Rearranged V-D-J TRB sequences were amplified with a mixed TRB-A/B primer pool. From the multiplex PCR reads, TCRdb called clonotypes with MiXCR, one entry per CDR3 protein. The table has some 10,000 distinct CDR3 sequences, more than 25% seen once. Trimming left V 0 bases short and J 4 bases short, with 12 bases between. CDR3 size: 15 residues. CDR1 is LNHNV and CDR2 is YYDKDF in the germline V gene (reference sequence).

Sequencing used blood. This clonotype was sampled from a human donor in good health. The V gene is TRBV15, the J gene TRBJ1-1; D uncertain. The DNA for the CDR3 is TGTGCCACCAGCAGAGATCGCGGGGTCCCCACTGAAGCTTTCTTT. Translation: CATSRDRGVPTEAFF.